Described below is a single T cell receptor beta chain sequence and its context. Template switching, a step in the protocol, added a universal primer site, and cDNA carried unique molecular identifiers. One entry per CDR3 protein, called by TCRdb with MiXCR from the 5' RACE reads. Here the sample spans roughly 570,000 distinct CDR3 sequences, approximately 10% being singletons. These data are taken from a study of identical twins. CDR3 size: 15 residues. Trimming at V came to 6 bases and at J to 1 base, leaving 5 bases not matched to a gene. The sample was also linked to a second study, of yellow fever vaccine responses in identical twins.

Sequencing input: PBMCs. V usage is TRBV12-3 or TRBV12-4 and J usage is TRBJ2-2; 7 bases agree with TRBD1. The clonotype was recovered from a young woman in good health. CDR3 nucleotides: TGTGCCAGCAGGAGGGACAGACTGAACACCGGGGAGCTGTTTTTT. Residues: CASRRDRLNTGELFF.